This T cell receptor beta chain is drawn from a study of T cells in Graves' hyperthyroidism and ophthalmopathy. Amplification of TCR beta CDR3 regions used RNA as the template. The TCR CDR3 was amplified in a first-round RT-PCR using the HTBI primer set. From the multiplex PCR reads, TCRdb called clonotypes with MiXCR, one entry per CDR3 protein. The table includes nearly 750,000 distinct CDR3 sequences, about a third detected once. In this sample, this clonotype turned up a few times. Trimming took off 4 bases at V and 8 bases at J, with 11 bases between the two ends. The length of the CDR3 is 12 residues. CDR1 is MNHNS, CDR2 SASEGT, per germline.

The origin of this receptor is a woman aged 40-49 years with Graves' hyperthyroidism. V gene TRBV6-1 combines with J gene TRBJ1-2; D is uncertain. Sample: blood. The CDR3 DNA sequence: TGTGCCAGCAGTGTCAGGCTGTCCGGCTACACCTTC. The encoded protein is CASSVRLSGYTF.